This note documents a single T cell receptor beta chain sequence. This sample is drawn from a study of shared clonotypes between healthy human individuals. Original data processing: ImmunoSEQ output held junction-only sequences without quality scores, so filtering differed. The repertoire was sequenced with immunoSEQ multiplex PCR; TCRdb's copy has only in-frame clones and lacks some. That table supplies the V and J calls and clone size; D and trimming were determined from the DNA. Of about 2.2 million clones in the sample, around 95% were seen once. Germline assignment: CDR1 MNHEY and CDR2 SMNVEV (reference sequence). After removal of 6 bases from V and 6 bases from J, the junction contained 12 bases not matched to a gene. The CDR3 is 16 residues long. CD45RO-negative, CCR7-selected cells formed the naive CD8 fraction, which excluded terminally differentiated effector memory CD45RA+ cells. Healthy HIV-negative adults without recent acute infections or vaccinations served as donors. Caucasian adults living in Nashville, Tennessee, provided all samples.

This TCR was recovered from a man younger than 35 in good health. Some clones in this sample may be carry-over from other donors' samples. The chain is built from TRBV27 and TRBJ2-7, with 12 bases that match TRBD1. Material for sequencing was naive CD8+ T cells from PBMCs. The CDR3 protein is CASRLVRDRGHGEQYF. The CDR3 DNA reads as TGTGCCAGCAGACTAGTAAGGGACAGGGGGCACGGCGAGCAGTACTTC.